A single sample is the source of the 17 T cell receptor beta chains below, sequenced in a study of graft-versus-host responses after intestinal transplantation. Sequencing was performed with immunoSEQ multiplex PCR; in TCRdb, only in-frame clones are kept and a portion is missing. The data show tens of thousands of clones, approximately 87% seen once. Their cognate antigens are unknown. This specimen consisted of unstimulated CD4+ T cells sorted from spleen or lymph node cells, obtained before transplant. Receptors were obtained from a human donor who was the organ donor for an intestinal transplant.

The chain carries TRBV28 and TRBJ2-2, with TRBD1 matching over 8 bases. CDR1 and CDR2 from the germline V gene are MDHEN and SYDVKM. This CDR3 is 15 amino acids long. J lost 6 bases, V lost 3 bases, and 6 bases had no gene match. The CDR3 spells CASSFTGGRAGELFF. The CDR3 nucleotides are TGTGCCAGCAGTTTTACAGGGGGTCGGGCCGGGGAGCTGTTTTTT.

The rearrangement uses TRBV28 and TRBJ1-1; the match to TRBD1 covers 8 bases. The CDR3 has 16 amino acids. V was clipped by 4 bases and J by 4 bases; unmatched bases: 11. Germline V lookup: CDR1 MDHEN, CDR2 SYDVKM. The chain's CDR3 is CASSSVRGLHFTEAFF. For the CDR3, the DNA is TGTGCCAGCAGTTCGGTCAGGGGGCTTCATTTCACTGAAGCTTTCTTT.

The V call is TRBV5-1, the J call TRBJ2-5, with TRBD1 matching over 8 bases. The CDR3 is made up of 15 amino acids. Unmatched junction bases numbered 5, after V lost 0 bases and J lost 4 bases. The germline gives CDR1 SGHRS, CDR2 YFSETQ. The CDR3 region has the DNA TGCGCCAGCAGCTTGGCCAGCAGGGGGCCAGAGACCCAGTACTTC. Amino acids: CASSLASRGPETQYF.

The rearrangement links TRBV4-3 to TRBJ1-2, with 7 bases identical to TRBD1. The CDR3 extends over 15 amino acids. CDR1 is LGHNA and CDR2 is YSLEER in the germline V gene. The V segment lost 3 bases and the J segment 4 bases; nucleotides outside the gene matches: 8. The CDR3 sequence: CASSQGQRSTYGYTF. The CDR3 DNA sequence: TGCGCCAGCAGCCAGGGACAGAGATCTACCTATGGCTACACCTTC.

In this sample, this clone turned up a few times. This chain links TRBV19 with TRBJ1-4; TRBD1 agrees at 8 bases. Trimming removed 4 bases from V and 8 bases from J; junction bases left unmatched: 9. This CDR3 is built from 15 residues. Germline CDR1 is LNHDA and CDR2 is SQIVND (reference sequence). Written as DNA, the CDR3 is TGTGCCAGTAGTACCGACAGGGGACGTATGGAAAAACTGTTTTTT. This translates into CASSTDRGRMEKLFF.

V gene TRBV10-3 combines with J gene TRBJ2-3, with 8 positions matching TRBD1. The CDR3 loop spans 13 amino acids. CDR1 is ENHRY and CDR2 is SYGVKD in the germline V gene. Trimming removed 6 bases from V and 5 bases from J; junction bases left unmatched: 4. The CDR3 loop is CAISRGQEDTQYF. DNA of the CDR3: TGTGCCATCAGCAGGGGGCAGGAAGATACGCAGTATTTT.

This clone was seen only once. J is TRBJ2-1 and V is TRBV10-3, with TRBD2 matching 10 bases. Germline V gene sequence: CDR1 ENHRY, CDR2 SYGVKD. The length of the CDR3 is 16 residues. The J segment lost 2 bases and the V segment lost 2 bases, leaving 3 bases of the junction unmatched. CDR3 DNA sequence: TGTGCCATCAGTGAGCCCGGACTAGCGGCCTACAATGAGCAGTTCTTC. Residues: CAISEPGLAAYNEQFF.

This clone was counted a single time. V is TRBV7-9 and J is TRBJ2-7; D is perhaps TRBD1 (5 bases). The CDR3 totals 15 residues. The ends were cut back, 1 base at V and 6 bases at J, with 16 bases in the middle. Germline-derived CDR1 and CDR2 are SEHNR and FQNEAQ (reference sequence). CDR3 nucleotide sequence: TGTGCCAGCAGCTTAGGTGGGCAGGCAGGGTCCGAGCAGTACGTC. Its translation is CASSLGGQAGSEQYV.

A remark on this clone: Compared with germline, one end of the junction differs, possibly owing to a read error. This chain links TRBV7-7 with TRBJ2-5; D is perhaps TRBD1 or TRBD2 (5 bases each). The CDR3 contains 15 residues. Per germline, CDR1 SSHAT and CDR2 FNYEAQ (reference sequence). CDR3 sequence: CASSLAFRVRETQYF. DNA of the CDR3: TGTGCTAGCAGCTTAGCGTTCAGGGTTCGGGAGACCCAGTACTTC.

The chain links TRBV5-4 to TRBJ2-3, with D possibly matching TRBD1 (5 bases). Trimming took 2 bases from V and 1 from J, leaving 5 bases between them. The CDR3 runs to 13 residues. The germline V gene encodes CDR1 SGHNT and CDR2 YYREEE (reference sequence). The CDR3 protein is CASSLGGTDTQYF. CDR3 DNA sequence: TGTGCCAGCAGCTTAGGGGGCACAGATACGCAGTATTTT.

The chain joins TRBV7-3 to TRBJ2-3; the match to TRBD2 covers 11 bases. Per the germline V gene, CDR1 is SGHTA and CDR2 is FQGTGA. V shed 5 bases, J shed 0 bases, and the junction held 4 bases outside the gene matches. The CDR3 extends over 16 amino acids. The CDR3 sequence: CASSIGLAGSTDTQYF. CDR3 nucleotides: TGTGCCAGCAGCATAGGACTAGCGGGCAGCACAGATACGCAGTATTTT.

The V and J genes are TRBV7-8 and TRBJ1-5; D might be TRBD1 (5 bases). Trimming shortened V by 5 bases and J by 0 bases, and 20 bases separated the two germline ends. CDR3 length: 18 amino acids. Germline V gene sequence: CDR1 SGHVS, CDR2 FQNEAQ. The CDR3 DNA is TGTGCCAGCAGCCCACCGGGGGGACCGGGGTATAGCAATCAGCCCCAGCATTTT. Translated, it gives CASSPPGGPGYSNQPQHF.

V is TRBV10-1 and J is TRBJ1-5; TRBD1 matches 9 bases. J was trimmed by 2 bases and V by 0 bases; bases with no gene match: 11. Germline V gene sequence: CDR1 WNHNN, CDR2 SYGVQD (reference sequence). This CDR3 comprises 19 residues. The CDR3 nucleotides are TGCGCCAGCAGTGAGTCCTCCGGGACAGGGAAAGAGGGCAATCAGCCCCAGCATTTT. The encoded protein is CASSESSGTGKEGNQPQHF.

The J gene is TRBJ1-1, the V gene TRBV11-2; TRBD1 might be the D (5 bases). The V gene's germline CDR1 is SGHAT and CDR2 FQNNGV. CDR3 length equals 12 residues. V was clipped by 4 bases and J by 4 bases, with 7 bases between them. The CDR3 DNA sequence: TGTGCCAGCAGCTCAGGGTTCACTGAAGCTTTCTTT. This translates into CASSSGFTEAFF.

The rearrangement links TRBV19 to TRBJ1-2, with a weak D call TRBD1 (6 bases). The CDR3 consists of 12 residues. The germline V gene encodes CDR1 LNHDA and CDR2 SQIVND (reference sequence). The germline V and J ends were trimmed by 8 bases and 7 bases, with 14 bases remaining between them. CDR3 in amino acids: CASQQGWGGYTF. The CDR3 region has the DNA TGTGCCAGTCAGCAGGGGTGGGGTGGCTACACCTTC.

The CDR3 bases are TGTGCCAGCAGCCGGGGGACAGTCGGCACTGAAGCTTTCTTT. It translates to CASSRGTVGTEAFF. The gene calls are TRBV5-5 and TRBJ1-1, with 7 nucleotides matching TRBD1. The ends lost 4 bases at V and 4 bases at J; junction bases unmatched: 7. This CDR3 is built from 14 residues. Germline values: CDR1 SGHKS, CDR2 YYEKEE (reference sequence).

This chain uses TRBV5-1 with TRBJ1-2; unclear D gene. V lost 6 bases and J lost 2, with 14 bases in between. The V gene's germline CDR1 is SGHRS and CDR2 YFSETQ. CDR3 size: 14 residues. The CDR3 region is CASTLTTNNYGYTF. The CDR3, as DNA: TGCGCCAGCACCCTGACCACTAACAACTATGGCTACACCTTC.